These 12 T cell receptor beta chains share one sample of origin, sequenced in a study of CD8 T cells in ankylosing spondylitis (TCRdb year 2017). Library preparation employed 5' RACE. The sequencer was an Illumina HiSeq 2500. The public sequencing data were trimmed at Q25 with fastp and processed into clonotypes with MiXCR by TCRdb, which kept only in-frame beta chains. Entries are consolidated by CDR3 protein sequence, retaining the most common genes and DNA. Within this sample are a few hundred thousand distinct CDR3 sequences, with more than 20% of them counted one time only. In total, the top ten clones hold around 13% of the sample. Sequences were obtained from blood, either unsorted or a sorted T cell fraction (not recorded which). Receptors were obtained from a male donor with ankylosing spondylitis or in good health (not recorded which).

This chain uses TRBV20-1 with TRBJ2-3, with D possibly matching TRBD2 (5 bases). With 5 bases removed from V and 0 bases from J, the gap between germline ends came to 15 bases. CDR1 is DFQATT and CDR2 is SNEGSKA in the germline V gene (reference sequence). The CDR3 is made up of 15 amino acids. This CDR3 reads CSADISGESTDTQYF. CDR3 nucleotides: TGCAGTGCTGACATAAGCGGAGAAAGCACAGATACGCAGTATTTT.

This clonotype was observed a few times. The chain has TRBV12-3 or TRBV12-4 and TRBJ2-3, with TRBD2 as a possible D gene (5 bases). V was trimmed by 6 bases and J by 2 bases, leaving 21 bases between them. The CDR3 has 17 residues. This chain's CDR3 is CASRPPRRGWDTDTQYF. CDR3 coding DNA: TGTGCCAGCAGACCGCCCAGAAGAGGGTGGGACACAGATACGCAGTATTTT.

This rearrangement joins TRBV12-3 or TRBV12-4 to TRBJ2-1; 8 bases match TRBD1. This CDR3 contains 16 residues. Trimming cost V 5 bases and J 1 base; bases outside gene matches: 7. The CDR3 DNA reads as TGTGCCAGCAGTCTAGGGGGACAGGTTTCCTACAATGAGCAGTTCTTC. As protein: CASSLGGQVSYNEQFF.

With regard to this clonotype: At one boundary the junction diverges from the germline segment, which might be a read error. The chain has TRBV7-7 and TRBJ2-5, with 8 nucleotides matching TRBD2. The germline gives CDR1 SSHAT, CDR2 FNYEAQ (reference sequence). The CDR3 sequence is 15 residues long. CDR3 bases: TGTGCTAGCAGCTTAGCGCGTAGCGGGGCGGAGACCCAGTACTTC. Its translation: CASSLARSGAETQYF.

The chain combines TRBV6-5 with TRBJ2-7; TRBD1 aligns across 9 bases. The CDR3 is 14 amino acids. Trimming at V came to 2 bases and at J to 5 bases, leaving 4 bases not matched to a gene. Looked up from germline, CDR1 is MNHEY and CDR2 is SVGAGI. The CDR3 DNA follows: TGTGCCAGCAGTTACGGGACAGGGTTTGACGAGCAGTACTTC. Its translation is CASSYGTGFDEQYF.

The chain joins TRBV30 to TRBJ2-5; 11 positions agree with TRBD2. Germline trimming cut 2 bases from V and 3 bases from J; bases unmatched to any gene: 2. Germline V gives CDR1 GTSNPN, CDR2 SVGIG (reference sequence). The CDR3 runs 14 residues. In DNA, the CDR3 is TGTGCCTGGAGTCCGGGACTAGCGGAAGAGACCCAGTACTTC. This gives the protein CAWSPGLAEETQYF.

This clonotype occurred a few times. The rearrangement links TRBV4-1 to TRBJ2-1, with TRBD2 matching 11 bases. The length of the CDR3 is 15 residues. Germline assignment: CDR1 MGHRA and CDR2 YSYEKL. Trimming removed 3 bases from V and 10 bases from J; junction bases left unmatched: 8. CDR3 amino acids: CASSHLTSGVGEQFF. The CDR3 DNA is TGCGCCAGCAGCCACCTGACTAGCGGGGTCGGGGAGCAGTTCTTC.

V usage is TRBV12-3 or TRBV12-4 and J usage is TRBJ1-2; D remains ambiguous. V lost 0 bases, J lost 3 bases, and 5 bases lay in between. The CDR3 spans 13 residues. CDR3 region: CASSLAGYYGYTF. The CDR3 DNA is TGTGCCAGCAGTTTAGCCGGGTACTATGGCTACACCTTC.

The V gene is TRBV4-1, the J gene TRBJ2-5, with D possibly TRBD2 on 6 matching bases. V shed 2 bases and J shed 1 base, with 14 bases lying between them. This CDR3 contains 16 residues. Germline V CDR1 and CDR2: MGHRA, YSYEKL. The DNA of the CDR3 is TGCGCCAGCAGCCAACCGGGACTTGAGGGCCAAGAGACCCAGTACTTC. Translated, it gives CASSQPGLEGQETQYF.

This clonotype was detected only a few times. The chain has TRBV9 and TRBJ2-1; D possibly uses TRBD1 or TRBD2 (5 bases each). The germline CDR1 and CDR2 sequences are SGDLS and YYNGEE. This CDR3 region has 13 residues. V was trimmed by 7 bases and J by 3 bases, leaving 11 bases between them. CDR3 coding DNA: TGTGCCAGCGGGGACCCGAGCTACAATGAGCAGTTCTTC. This encodes CASGDPSYNEQFF.

This chain joins TRBV30 and TRBJ2-1, with D tentatively TRBD2 (6 bases). The V gene lost 6 bases and the J gene lost 12 bases, with 15 bases spanning the gap. Germline loops: CDR1 GTSNPN, CDR2 SVGIG (reference sequence). The CDR3 is 11 residues long. CDR3 amino acids: CACPRPGGQFF. CDR3 nucleotides: TGTGCCTGCCCCCGGCCCGGGGGGCAGTTCTTC.

The table lists this clonotype with a few counts. The V gene is TRBV30, the J gene TRBJ2-3, with TRBD2 matching over 8 bases. The V gene's germline CDR1 is GTSNPN and CDR2 SVGIG (reference sequence). V lost 3 bases, J lost 4 bases, and 12 bases stayed unmatched. The CDR3 spans 16 residues. This CDR3 reads CAWRGATGGRSDTQYF. The CDR3 region has the DNA TGTGCCTGGAGAGGTGCGACAGGCGGGAGGTCAGATACGCAGTATTTT.